This T cell receptor (beta chain) was sequenced for a study of identical twins. Regarding the study as a whole: Excess low generation probability was seen in twin-shared out-of-frame alpha sequences. The study found that models underestimated out-of-frame TCR alpha sharing in monozygotic twins. The conclusions drew on cross-sectional statistical analysis instead of tracking the same donors. Twins shared beta out-of-frame sequences in excess, but this excess was weaker.

Germline V gene data show CDR1 as MNHEY and CDR2 as SVGAGI. CDR3 size: 19 residues. The V gene end was trimmed by 2 bases and the J gene end by 4 bases; junction bases not matched to a gene: 15. With respect to this clonotype: The antigen is unknown.

Via MiXCR, TCRdb re-called the 5' RACE reads, giving one row per CDR3 protein. Of some 660,000 distinct CDR3 sequences in the sample, 8.5% to 9.5% are singletons; the top ten hold 0.8% to 1%. This sample was shared with a second study, whose subject was yellow fever vaccine responses in identical twins.

This TCR came from a woman aged 18-35 years in good health. The chain joins TRBV6-5 to TRBJ2-7; 12 bases are a match to TRBD2. Sequencing was done on a sample of PBMCs. The CDR3 is CASSYPTHSTSGGRYEQYF. In DNA form, the CDR3 reads TGTGCCAGCAGTTACCCCACACATTCGACTAGCGGGGGCCGTTACGAGCAGTACTTC.